This record looks at one T cell receptor (beta chain) sequence and its context. As yet, its antigen is unknown. PCR amplification relied on 60 Vbeta primers (plus 13 Jbeta primers). TCRdb's table, derived via immunoSEQ multiplex PCR, lists solely in-frame clones and lacks some. The table lists under 200,000 clones, around 72% of them singletons. This entry is derived from a study of cytomegalovirus exposure and HLA in healthy donors. General study results and limits: Most CMV-associated TCR beta chains appeared HLA-restricted in a later analysis. A later examination showed that TCR association rates differed by HLA locus, with DRB1 most and HLA-C fewest.

Germline V CDR1 and CDR2: MNHEY, SVGAGI. Between the trimmed V and J ends, which lost 5 bases and 5 bases, there was a span of 9 bases. This CDR3 is built from 12 residues. The TCR originated in a woman in her forties or fifties in good health and CMV-seropositive. The V call is TRBV6-5, the J call TRBJ1-2, with D possibly being TRBD1 (5 bases). The sequencing sample was made of PBMCs. CDR3 nucleotides: TGTGCCAGCAGTCAGGGTTGGTATGGCTACACCTTC. Amino acids: CASSQGWYGYTF.